This TCR beta chain stems from a study of blood T cell repertoires in COVID-19. Study background: COVID-19 samples collected from the United States, Italy and Spain covered acute and convalescent phases. PBMCs, B-cell-depleted T cells, or T cells provided the cDNA or gDNA that made up the material.

Original processing notes: Using reference gene primer amplification, nucleated cell counts were estimated. This table comes from immunoSEQ multiplex PCR, and its TCRdb copy is limited to in-frame clones, with some not included. V and J calls and clone size are copied from that table; D and trimming were computed from the DNA. The top ten hold 4.2% of the sample, which has 250,000 to 300,000 clones, approximately 80% seen once. The CDR3 loop spans 15 amino acids. V was clipped by 4 bases and J by 5 bases, with 15 bases between them. Germline V lookup: CDR1 ENHRY, CDR2 SYGVKD. The source material was peripheral blood. This sequence originates from a man aged 55-75 years with acute or convalescent COVID-19. V and J are TRBV10-3 and TRBJ2-1, with a possible D match to TRBD1 (6 bases). The CDR3 spells CAISARGRDHNEQFF. The DNA of the CDR3 is TGTGCCATCAGTGCTAGGGGGAGAGACCACAATGAGCAGTTCTTC.